This is a list of T cell receptor beta chains from one sample in a study of cytomegalovirus exposure and HLA in healthy donors. Method: immunoSEQ multiplex PCR; TCRdb's copy keeps in-frame clones and lacks some. The sample consists of about 120,000 clones, over 75% of them appearing once. Sequenced sample: PBMCs. These receptors came from a woman younger than 30 in good health and CMV-seropositive. CDR3s include the opening cysteine and the closing phenylalanine or tryptophan. Fields, in order: CDR3 DNA, CDR3 protein, clone size, D gene, J gene, V gene. A D gene is named only where the DNA matches it firmly. Clone size is given for some rows only: seen once, a few or many times, or a class if the clone is expanded.

DNA: TGCGCCAGCAGTTGGGATCCCGGGACTGGCAATGAGCAGTTCTTC; CDR3: CASSWDPGTGNEQFF; size: -; D: -; J: TRBJ2-1; V: TRBV5-1
DNA: TGTGCCAGCAGTTACTCGTCTGAGCGGCCCCAGCATTTT; CDR3: CASSYSSERPQHF; size: few; D: -; J: TRBJ1-5; V: TRBV6-5
DNA: TGCGCCAGCAGCCAAGACAGGGGAGAGAACAATGAGCAGTTCTTC; CDR3: CASSQDRGENNEQFF; size: -; D: -; J: TRBJ2-1; V: TRBV4-3
DNA: TGTGCCAGCAGCTTGGGAGGGGCGAGCAATGGCTACACCTTC; CDR3: CASSLGGASNGYTF; size: -; D: -; J: TRBJ1-2; V: TRBV11-3
DNA: TGTGCCAGCTCACCTACTAACAGGAATGAAGCTTTCTTT; CDR3: CASSPTNRNEAFF; size: -; D: -; J: TRBJ1-1; V: TRBV18
DNA: TGCAGCGTACAGACAGGGGTGGCTGAAGCTTTCTTT; CDR3: CSVQTGVAEAFF; size: -; D: TRBD1; J: TRBJ1-1; V: TRBV29-1
DNA: TGTGCTAGTGGTTTGTCGGGGTATTCGGGCACTGAAGCTTTCTTT; CDR3: CASGLSGYSGTEAFF; size: -; D: -; J: TRBJ1-1; V: TRBV12-5
DNA: TGTGCCTGGAGGTACCGGGACAGGGGTTCCCACTATGGCTACACCTTC; CDR3: CAWRYRDRGSHYGYTF; size: -; D: TRBD1; J: TRBJ1-2; V: TRBV30
DNA: TGCGCCAGCAGCCCGAGGGACAGTCAGCAAGAGACCCAGTACTTC; CDR3: CASSPRDSQQETQYF; size: -; D: TRBD1; J: TRBJ2-5; V: TRBV4-1
DNA: TGCGCCAGCAGCTTGGGGGGACAGACCTATGGCTACACCTTC; CDR3: CASSLGGQTYGYTF; size: -; D: TRBD1; J: TRBJ1-2; V: TRBV5-1
DNA: TGTGCCAGCAACAGGGGCGGCCCCTACAATGAGCAGTTCTTC; CDR3: CASNRGGPYNEQFF; size: -; D: TRBD1; J: TRBJ2-1; V: TRBV2
DNA: TGTGCCAGCGCCTCGGGACAGATGAACACTGAAGCTTTCTTT; CDR3: CASASGQMNTEAFF; size: -; D: TRBD1; J: TRBJ1-1; V: TRBV6-6
DNA: TGTGCCAGCAGCTTAAGAGATACAACTAATGAAAAACTGTTTTTT; CDR3: CASSLRDTTNEKLFF; size: -; D: -; J: TRBJ1-4; V: TRBV7-8
DNA: TGTGCCTGGACCCCCCTAGCGGGTGAATACAATGAGCAGTTCTTC; CDR3: CAWTPLAGEYNEQFF; size: -; D: TRBD2; J: TRBJ2-1; V: TRBV30
DNA: TGTGCCAGCAGTTACTCAGGGAGCTCCTACGAGCAGTACTTC; CDR3: CASSYSGSSYEQYF; size: -; D: -; J: TRBJ2-7; V: TRBV6-5
DNA: TGTGCCAGCACCCTAGGGGGCACTAATGAAAAACTGTTTTTT; CDR3: CASTLGGTNEKLFF; size: once; D: TRBD1; J: TRBJ1-4; V: TRBV5-4
DNA: TGTGCCAGCAGCGTAGGGCCAGGTATTAATGAAAAACTGTTTTTT; CDR3: CASSVGPGINEKLFF; size: -; D: -; J: TRBJ1-4; V: TRBV9
DNA: TGTGCCAGCCAGCTATTAAGGGGGGGCACTGAAGCTTTCTTT; CDR3: CASQLLRGGTEAFF; size: -; D: -; J: TRBJ1-1; V: TRBV6-1
DNA: TGTGCCAGCCGTACGGGGCAGGGGGAAAGCACAGATACGCAGTATTTT; CDR3: CASRTGQGESTDTQYF; size: -; D: TRBD1; J: TRBJ2-3; V: TRBV27
DNA: TGTGCCAGCAAATTAGACAGGGCCTTCGGTATGAACACTGAAGCTTTCTTT; CDR3: CASKLDRAFGMNTEAFF; size: -; D: TRBD1; J: TRBJ1-1; V: TRBV2
DNA: TGCGCCAGCAGCTGGGGACTAGCGGGAGGGCCCACTTCCTACGAGCAGTACTTC; CDR3: CASSWGLAGGPTSYEQYF; size: -; D: TRBD2; J: TRBJ2-7; V: TRBV5-1
DNA: TGTGCCAGCAGCCCGCTTGGGGGAGGGCATCCCGGGGAGCTGTTTTTT; CDR3: CASSPLGGGHPGELFF; size: -; D: TRBD2; J: TRBJ2-2; V: TRBV7-9
DNA: TGTGCCAGCAGCCACCTCACAGCGGGGGGCACCTACGAGCAGTACTTC; CDR3: CASSHLTAGGTYEQYF; size: -; D: TRBD2; J: TRBJ2-7; V: TRBV4-2
DNA: TGTGCCAGCAGCGTTGAACCGGGACTAGCGGGAGGCGAGCAGTACTTC; CDR3: CASSVEPGLAGGEQYF; size: -; D: TRBD2; J: TRBJ2-7; V: TRBV9
DNA: TGCGCCAGCAGCCAAGTGGTCGTTGGGACAGGGCAAACAGATACGCAGTATTTT; CDR3: CASSQVVVGTGQTDTQYF; size: -; D: TRBD1; J: TRBJ2-3; V: TRBV4-1
DNA: TGTGCCAGCAGTGAAGGGCCAGGGATGAGCGGGGAGCTGTTTTTT; CDR3: CASSEGPGMSGELFF; size: -; D: -; J: TRBJ2-2; V: TRBV6-1
DNA: TGTGCCAGCTCACCGCCGGGGGGCGGGAGCTTGGGCGAGCAGTACTTC; CDR3: CASSPPGGGSLGEQYF; size: -; D: -; J: TRBJ2-7; V: TRBV18
DNA: TGCAGCGTTGAAGGTGACCGGGGGCAGCCCCAGCATTTT; CDR3: CSVEGDRGQPQHF; size: -; D: -; J: TRBJ1-5; V: TRBV29-1
DNA: TGCGCCAGCAGCCGGGACAGGGGCTTTAGGGAGCTGTTTTTT; CDR3: CASSRDRGFRELFF; size: -; D: TRBD1; J: TRBJ2-2; V: TRBV4-3
DNA: TGTGCCAGCAGTGCCTCCTCGGGGGGAGAGACCCAGTACTTC; CDR3: CASSASSGGETQYF; size: -; D: TRBD2; J: TRBJ2-5; V: TRBV25-1
DNA: TGTGCCACCAACGATCCAGGGAGGGAAGCTTTCTTT; CDR3: CATNDPGREAFF; size: -; D: -; J: TRBJ1-1; V: TRBV6-1
DNA: TGTGCCAGCGGGACTACAGGAAGAGTATATGGCTACACCTTC; CDR3: CASGTTGRVYGYTF; size: -; D: -; J: TRBJ1-2; V: TRBV2
DNA: TGTGCCAGCAGCGCTAGTCGGACAGGGGCTTCCTACAATGAGCAGTTCTTC; CDR3: CASSASRTGASYNEQFF; size: -; D: TRBD1; J: TRBJ2-1; V: TRBV9
DNA: TGTGCCCCCCTCGGGGGAAAACTGTTTTTT; CDR3: CAPLGGKLFF; size: -; D: -; J: TRBJ1-4; V: TRBV19
DNA: TGCAGTGCTGCACGCGGCCGAGGCTACACCTTC; CDR3: CSAARGRGYTF; size: -; D: -; J: TRBJ1-2; V: TRBV20-1
DNA: TGCAGCGTCCCAGGGAACACTGAAGCTTTCTTT; CDR3: CSVPGNTEAFF; size: -; D: -; J: TRBJ1-1; V: TRBV29-1
DNA: TGTGCTAGTGGTTTGCCGAGAAGGGGTTTGGGCACAGATACGCAGTATTTT; CDR3: CASGLPRRGLGTDTQYF; size: -; D: -; J: TRBJ2-3; V: TRBV12-5
DNA: TGTGCCAGCAGCTACAGCGGTACAGAAAAAGAGACCCAGTACTTC; CDR3: CASSYSGTEKETQYF; size: -; D: -; J: TRBJ2-5; V: TRBV9
DNA: TGTGCCAGCAGCGCCGACCCCCGGGGCACTGAAGCTTTCTTT; CDR3: CASSADPRGTEAFF; size: -; D: -; J: TRBJ1-1; V: TRBV9
DNA: TGTGCCAGCTCACCAACCCTGGCCCCTGAAGCTTTCTTT; CDR3: CASSPTLAPEAFF; size: -; D: -; J: TRBJ1-1; V: TRBV18
DNA: TGTGCCAGCAAATCTGCCGGGACAACGGGGGAGACCCAGTACTTC; CDR3: CASKSAGTTGETQYF; size: -; D: -; J: TRBJ2-5; V: TRBV27
DNA: TGTGCCAGCAGCTTCAGATTGACTAGCGGGAGGGGAGTAACCGGGGAGCTGTTTTTT; CDR3: CASSFRLTSGRGVTGELFF; size: -; D: TRBD2; J: TRBJ2-2; V: TRBV11-3
DNA: TGTGCCAGCATGGGAGGGCAGGGAGGTTCACCCCTCCACTTT; CDR3: CASMGGQGGSPLHF; size: -; D: -; J: TRBJ1-6; V: TRBV7-2
DNA: TGTGCCAGCCGAGCTGACAGGGGTTATCAGCCCCAGCATTTT; CDR3: CASRADRGYQPQHF; size: -; D: TRBD1; J: TRBJ1-5; V: TRBV2
DNA: TGTGCCAGCAGTTTCCCGGGACTAACCTACGAGCAGTACTTC; CDR3: CASSFPGLTYEQYF; size: -; D: TRBD2; J: TRBJ2-7; V: TRBV28